A selection of T cell receptor beta chains follows, all from one sample in a study of cytomegalovirus exposure and HLA in healthy donors. Using immunoSEQ multiplex PCR, the repertoire was profiled, and TCRdb retains in-frame clones only, with some absent. Of 150,000 to 190,000 clones listed, about 80% are singletons. Sequenced input: PBMCs. Receptor source: a woman between 50 and 59 years old in good health and CMV-seropositive. Both conserved end residues are part of each CDR3. The order of the fields is J gene, V gene, D gene, clone size, CDR3 protein, CDR3 DNA. A D gene is named only where the DNA matches it firmly. Some rows mark clone size as missing; the rest say once, few, many or name a class of expanded clone.

>TRBJ2-1|TRBV10-2|NA|NA
CASSDSGLHYNEQFF
TGCGCCAGCAGTGATTCTGGACTCCACTACAATGAGCAGTTCTTC
>TRBJ2-7|TRBV27|NA|few
CASGPSVAAAPLEQYF
TGTGCCAGCGGCCCCTCAGTAGCAGCCGCCCCCCTTGAGCAGTACTTC
>TRBJ2-1|TRBV4-2|NA|NA
CASSQETATNEQFF
TGTGCCAGCAGCCAAGAGACAGCAACGAATGAGCAGTTCTTC
>TRBJ2-7|TRBV7-8|TRBD1|NA
CASSFGDRESYEQYF
TGTGCCAGCAGCTTCGGGGACAGAGAGTCCTACGAGCAGTACTTC
>TRBJ1-5|TRBV19|TRBD1|NA
CASTSGRGYQPQHF
TGTGCCAGTACCTCGGGCAGGGGGTATCAGCCCCAGCATTTT
>TRBJ2-1|TRBV19|TRBD2|NA
CASSYPGGANEQFF
TGTGCCAGTAGTTACCCCGGGGGGGCCAATGAGCAGTTCTTC
>TRBJ2-5|TRBV7-6|NA|NA
CASSLSGEETQYF
TGTGCCAGCAGCCTATCCGGGGAAGAGACCCAGTACTTC
>TRBJ2-7|TRBV6-6|NA|NA
CASSYGPTGPGDEQYF
TGTGCCAGCAGTTACGGTCCGACAGGCCCCGGGGACGAGCAGTACTTC
>TRBJ2-7|TRBV6-1|NA|NA
CASSPDGAYEQYF
TGTGCCAGCAGCCCCGACGGAGCCTACGAGCAGTACTTC
>TRBJ1-1|TRBV29-1|NA|NA
CSVEGERDTEAFF
TGCAGCGTTGAAGGAGAGCGAGACACTGAAGCTTTCTTT
>TRBJ2-1|TRBV2|TRBD1|NA
CASSYRTGRGNEQFF
TGTGCCAGCAGTTACCGGACAGGAAGGGGCAATGAGCAGTTCTTC
>TRBJ1-4|TRBV7-9|NA|NA
CASSLTGINEKLFF
TGTGCCAGCAGCCTAACAGGGATTAATGAAAAACTGTTTTTT
>TRBJ1-5|TRBV7-2|NA|NA
CASSSRVDQPQHF
TGTGCCAGCAGCTCCAGGGTGGATCAGCCCCAGCATTTT
>TRBJ2-2|TRBV19|NA|NA
CASSITSNTGELFF
TGTGCCAGTAGTATAACCAGTAACACCGGGGAGCTGTTTTTT
>TRBJ2-7|TRBV18|NA|NA
CASSPEERGEQYF
TGTGCCAGCTCACCAGAGGAAAGAGGCGAGCAGTACTTC
>TRBJ2-5|TRBV7-2|NA|once
CASSLQETQYF
TGTGCCAGCAGCCTACAAGAGACCCAGTACTTC
>TRBJ2-1|TRBV27|TRBD2|NA
CAIAKRGGYNEQFF
TGTGCCATCGCTAAGCGGGGGGGCTACAATGAGCAGTTCTTC
>TRBJ2-7|TRBV7-2|TRBD1|NA
CASTPQGVLSYEQYF
TGTGCCAGCACCCCGCAGGGGGTCCTCTCCTACGAGCAGTACTTC
>TRBJ2-1|TRBV27|NA|NA
CASTDRAGPNEQFF
TGTGCCAGCACGGACCGCGCAGGGCCCAATGAGCAGTTCTTC
>TRBJ2-7|TRBV7-2|NA|once
CASSLGRSYEQYF
TGTGCCAGCAGCTTAGGTCGCTCCTACGAGCAGTACTTC
>TRBJ2-1|TRBV5-4|NA|NA
CASSLEASAFYNEQFF
TGTGCCAGCAGCTTGGAGGCTAGCGCCTTTTACAATGAGCAGTTCTTC
>TRBJ2-1|TRBV30|NA|NA
CAWSRSEQFF
TGTGCCTGGAGTAGGAGTGAGCAGTTCTTC
>TRBJ1-1|TRBV7-9|NA|NA
CSSSSINTEAFF
TGTTCCAGCAGCTCTATAAACACTGAAGCTTTCTTT
>TRBJ2-7|TRBV9|NA|NA
CASSVASGQVYEQYF
TGTGCCAGCAGCGTAGCCTCGGGACAAGTCTACGAGCAGTACTTC
>TRBJ2-3|TRBV5-6|TRBD2|NA
CASSSWRGAIYDTQYF
TGTGCCAGCAGCTCATGGCGGGGGGCTATCTACGATACGCAGTATTTT
>TRBJ2-7|TRBV7-9|NA|NA
CASSKDSGYEQYF
TGTGCCAGCAGCAAGGACTCCGGCTACGAGCAGTACTTC
>TRBJ2-3|TRBV5-4|NA|NA
CASREGQDTDTQYF
TGTGCCAGCAGAGAGGGACAAGACACAGATACGCAGTATTTT
>TRBJ1-1|TRBV30|NA|once
CAWNGANTEAFF
TGTGCCTGGAATGGGGCGAACACTGAAGCTTTCTTT
>TRBJ1-6|TRBV5-1|NA|NA
CASSEDSYNSPLHF
TGCGCCAGCAGTGAGGACTCCTATAATTCACCCCTCCACTTT
>TRBJ2-3|TRBV5-1|NA|NA
CASSLVGSTDTQYF
TGCGCCAGCAGCTTGGTTGGCAGCACAGATACGCAGTATTTT
>TRBJ2-1|TRBV2|NA|NA
CASKQDRFSYNEQFF
TGTGCCAGCAAGCAGGACAGATTCTCCTACAATGAGCAGTTCTTC
>TRBJ1-1|TRBV15|TRBD1|NA
CATSREPTQGAGAFF
TGTGCCACCAGCAGAGAGCCGACGCAGGGGGCTGGAGCTTTCTTT
>TRBJ2-7|TRBV6-5|TRBD2|NA
CASRGLAGYEQYF
TGTGCCAGTCGGGGACTAGCCGGCTACGAGCAGTACTTC
>TRBJ1-6|TRBV2|NA|NA
CASSDLKSSYNSPLHF
TGTGCCAGCAGTGATCTGAAGAGCTCCTATAATTCACCCCTCCACTTT
>TRBJ2-2|TRBV5-6|NA|NA
CASSLGLLDTGELFF
TGTGCCAGCAGCTTGGGGCTCCTTGACACCGGGGAGCTGTTTTTT
>TRBJ2-3|TRBV6-6|NA|NA
CASSYWTTSTDTQYF
TGTGCCAGCAGTTACTGGACAACTAGCACAGATACGCAGTATTTT
>TRBJ1-2|TRBV27|NA|few
CASSLNGGYGYTF
TGTGCCAGCAGTTTAAATGGAGGCTATGGCTACACCTTC
>TRBJ2-7|TRBV7-3|NA|NA
CASSLNHLIGEQYF
TGTGCCAGCAGCTTAAACCACCTAATCGGTGAGCAGTACTTC
>TRBJ2-1|TRBV20-1|NA|NA
CSALYNEQFF
TGCAGTGCCCTCTACAATGAGCAGTTCTTC
>TRBJ1-4|TRBV4-1|NA|NA
CASSQRSGVSGVNEKLFF
TGCGCCAGCAGCCAAAGGTCAGGAGTATCAGGGGTTAATGAAAAACTGTTTTTT
>TRBJ2-5|TRBV6-1|NA|NA
CASSDEAETQYF
TGTGCCAGCAGTGATGAAGCAGAGACCCAGTACTTC